In this sample, the clone carrying this TCR beta chain turned up a few times. No antigen is known for it. Looked up from germline, CDR1 is ENHRY and CDR2 is SYGVKD. CDR3 size: 16 residues. After removal of 5 bases from V and 6 bases from J, the junction contained 12 bases not matched to a gene. This sample is part of a study of T cell repertoires in cytomegalovirus infection. Study context: HLA-B-restricted CMV epitopes that are well studied were used alongside recently identified HLA-C-restricted ones.

Study-level results: Identification of carriers of CMV plus the relevant HLA was performed using cumulative public TCR beta family frequency.

MiXCR, applied by TCRdb to the reads, yields one record per CDR3 protein. The table records 250,000 to 300,000 distinct CDR3 sequences, about 20% of them present only once. Sequencing was performed on cultured PBMCs, taken from culture after CMV antigen stimulation. J is TRBJ2-1 and V is TRBV10-3, with 8 bases aligning to TRBD2. The TCR sequence derives from a human donor in good health (CMV status not recorded). Some clones in this sample may be carry-over from other donors' samples. The CDR3 spells CAISPQSGRESNEQFF. The CDR3 DNA follows: TGTGCCATCAGTCCCCAGAGCGGGAGAGAGTCCAATGAGCAGTTCTTC.